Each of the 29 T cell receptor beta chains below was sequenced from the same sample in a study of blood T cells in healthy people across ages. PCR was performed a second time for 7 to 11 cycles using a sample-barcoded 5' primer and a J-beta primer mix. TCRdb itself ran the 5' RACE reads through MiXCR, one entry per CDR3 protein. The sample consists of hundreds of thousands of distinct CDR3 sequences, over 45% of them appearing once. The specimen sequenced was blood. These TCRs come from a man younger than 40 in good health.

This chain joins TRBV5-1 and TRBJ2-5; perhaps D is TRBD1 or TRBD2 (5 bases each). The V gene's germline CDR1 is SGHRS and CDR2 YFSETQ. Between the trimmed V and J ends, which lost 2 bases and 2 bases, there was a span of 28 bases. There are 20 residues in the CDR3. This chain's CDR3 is CASSFQPGPFMLGRQETQYF. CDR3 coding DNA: TGCGCCAGCAGCTTCCAGCCGGGACCTTTCATGTTGGGAAGACAAGAGACCCAGTACTTC.

CDR3: CASSHEWRGYEQYF. Written as DNA, the CDR3 is TGTGCCAGCAGCCATGAGTGGCGAGGGTACGAGCAGTACTTC. The chain is built from TRBV3-1 and TRBJ2-1; tentatively, D is TRBD2 (5 bases). The better agreement between TRBJ2-7 and the DNA end casts doubt on the J call. CDR1 is LGHDT and CDR2 is YNNKEL in the germline V gene (reference sequence). The CDR3 sequence is 14 residues long.

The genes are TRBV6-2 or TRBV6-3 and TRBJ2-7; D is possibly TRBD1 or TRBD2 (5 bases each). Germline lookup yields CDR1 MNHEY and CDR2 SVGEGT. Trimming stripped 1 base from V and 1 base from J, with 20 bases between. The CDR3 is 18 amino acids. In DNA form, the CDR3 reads TGTGCCAGCAGTTACTTTTTTGGGGACCTTTCCATTTCCTACGAGCAGTACTTC. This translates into CASSYFFGDLSISYEQYF.

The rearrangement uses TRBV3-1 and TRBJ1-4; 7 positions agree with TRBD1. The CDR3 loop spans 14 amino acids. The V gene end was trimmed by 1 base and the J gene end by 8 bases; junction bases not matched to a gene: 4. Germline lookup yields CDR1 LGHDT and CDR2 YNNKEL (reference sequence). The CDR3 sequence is CASSQADRKEKLFF. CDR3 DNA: TGTGCCAGCAGCCAAGCGGACAGGAAGGAAAAACTGTTTTTT.

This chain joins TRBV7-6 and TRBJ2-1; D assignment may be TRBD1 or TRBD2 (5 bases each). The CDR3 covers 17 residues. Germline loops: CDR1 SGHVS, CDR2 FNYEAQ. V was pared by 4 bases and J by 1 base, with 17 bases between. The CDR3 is CASSSQGPGQSYNEQFF. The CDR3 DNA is TGTGCCAGCAGCTCCCAAGGCCCGGGGCAATCCTACAATGAGCAGTTCTTC.

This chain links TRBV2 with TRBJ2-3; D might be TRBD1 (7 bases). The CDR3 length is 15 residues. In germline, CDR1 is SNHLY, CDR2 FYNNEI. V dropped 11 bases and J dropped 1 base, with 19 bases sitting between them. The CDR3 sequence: CAANDRDLGTDTQYF. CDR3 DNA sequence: TGTGCCGCCAACGACAGGGACTTAGGCACAGATACGCAGTATTTT.

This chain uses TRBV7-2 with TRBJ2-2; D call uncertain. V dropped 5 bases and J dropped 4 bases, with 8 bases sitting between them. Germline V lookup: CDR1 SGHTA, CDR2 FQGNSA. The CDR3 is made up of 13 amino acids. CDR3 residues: CASSSMITGELFF. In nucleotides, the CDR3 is TGTGCCAGCAGCAGTATGATCACCGGGGAGCTGTTTTTT.

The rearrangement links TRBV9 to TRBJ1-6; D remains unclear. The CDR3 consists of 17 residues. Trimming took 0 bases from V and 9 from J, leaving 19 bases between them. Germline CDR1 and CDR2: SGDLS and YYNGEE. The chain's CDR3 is CASSVDPDGRGSSPLHF. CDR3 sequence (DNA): TGTGCCAGCAGCGTAGACCCCGATGGGAGAGGGAGTTCACCCCTCCACTTT.

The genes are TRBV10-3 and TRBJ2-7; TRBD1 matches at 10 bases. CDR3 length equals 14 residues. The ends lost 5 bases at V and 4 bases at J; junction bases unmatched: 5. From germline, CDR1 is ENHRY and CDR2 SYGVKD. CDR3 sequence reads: CAISLTGGSYEQYF. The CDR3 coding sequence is TGTGCCATCAGTTTGACAGGGGGCTCGTACGAGCAGTACTTC.

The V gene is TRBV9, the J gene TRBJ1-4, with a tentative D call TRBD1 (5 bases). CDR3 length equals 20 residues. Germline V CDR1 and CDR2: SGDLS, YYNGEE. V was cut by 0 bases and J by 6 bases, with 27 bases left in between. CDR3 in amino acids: CASSVEEDGVRPGRYEKLFF. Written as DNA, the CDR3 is TGTGCCAGCAGCGTAGAGGAAGACGGAGTGAGGCCAGGGCGTTATGAAAAACTGTTTTTT.

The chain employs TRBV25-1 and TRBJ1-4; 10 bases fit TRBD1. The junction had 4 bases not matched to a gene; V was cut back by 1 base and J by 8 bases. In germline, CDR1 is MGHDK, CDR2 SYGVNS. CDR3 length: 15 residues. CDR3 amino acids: CASSEWDRGEEKLFF. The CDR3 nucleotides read TGTGCCAGCAGTGAATGGGACAGGGGAGAAGAAAAACTGTTTTTT.

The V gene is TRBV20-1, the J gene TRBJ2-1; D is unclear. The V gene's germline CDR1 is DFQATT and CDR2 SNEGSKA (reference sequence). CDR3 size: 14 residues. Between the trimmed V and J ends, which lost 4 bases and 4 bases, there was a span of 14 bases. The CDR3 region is CSATGAGPYNEQFF. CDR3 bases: TGCAGTGCTACTGGAGCCGGACCTTACAATGAGCAGTTCTTC.

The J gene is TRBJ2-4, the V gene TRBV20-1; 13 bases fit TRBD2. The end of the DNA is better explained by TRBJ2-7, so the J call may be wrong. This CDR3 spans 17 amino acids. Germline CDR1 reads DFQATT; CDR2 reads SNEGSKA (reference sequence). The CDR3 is CSAGTSGATSGIYEQYF. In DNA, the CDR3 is TGCAGTGCTGGGACTAGCGGGGCGACAAGTGGGATTTACGAGCAGTACTTC.

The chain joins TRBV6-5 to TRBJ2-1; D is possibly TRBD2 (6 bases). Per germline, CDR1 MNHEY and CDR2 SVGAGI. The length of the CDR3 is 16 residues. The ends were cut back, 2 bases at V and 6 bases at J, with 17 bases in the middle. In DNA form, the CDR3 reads TGTGCCAGCAGTTACCCGACTCTCAAGGGAGGCAATGAGCAGTTCTTC. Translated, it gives CASSYPTLKGGNEQFF.

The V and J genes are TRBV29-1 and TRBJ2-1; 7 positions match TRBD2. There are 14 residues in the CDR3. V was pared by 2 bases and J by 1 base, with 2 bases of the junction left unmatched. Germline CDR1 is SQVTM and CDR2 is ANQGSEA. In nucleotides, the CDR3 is TGCAGCGTTGAATCCGGGGGGTCCTACAATGAGCAGTTCTTC. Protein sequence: CSVESGGSYNEQFF.

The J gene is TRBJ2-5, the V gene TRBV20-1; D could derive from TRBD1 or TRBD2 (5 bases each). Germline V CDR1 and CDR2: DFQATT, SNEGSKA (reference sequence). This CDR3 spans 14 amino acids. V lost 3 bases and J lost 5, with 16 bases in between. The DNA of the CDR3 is TGCAGTGCTAGGGGGGTAGGGCCGGGGGAGACCCAGTACTTC. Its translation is CSARGVGPGETQYF.

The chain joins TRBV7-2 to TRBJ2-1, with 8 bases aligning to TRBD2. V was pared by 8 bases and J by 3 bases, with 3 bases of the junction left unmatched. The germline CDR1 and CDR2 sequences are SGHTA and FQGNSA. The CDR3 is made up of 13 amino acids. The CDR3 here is CASVSGGYNEQFF. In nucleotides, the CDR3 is TGTGCCAGCGTAAGCGGGGGCTACAATGAGCAGTTCTTC.

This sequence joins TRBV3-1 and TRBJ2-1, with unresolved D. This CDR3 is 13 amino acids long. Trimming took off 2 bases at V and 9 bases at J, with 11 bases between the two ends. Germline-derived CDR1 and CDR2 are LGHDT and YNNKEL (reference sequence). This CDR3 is CASSQPLGSEQFF. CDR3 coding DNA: TGTGCCAGCAGCCAACCCCTAGGATCTGAGCAGTTCTTC.

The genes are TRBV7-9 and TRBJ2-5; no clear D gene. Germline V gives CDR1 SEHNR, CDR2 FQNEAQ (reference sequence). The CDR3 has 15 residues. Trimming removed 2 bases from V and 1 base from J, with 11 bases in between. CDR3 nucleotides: TGTGCCAGCAGCTTACAGGTCAGCAGCCAAGAGACCCAGTACTTC. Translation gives CASSLQVSSQETQYF.

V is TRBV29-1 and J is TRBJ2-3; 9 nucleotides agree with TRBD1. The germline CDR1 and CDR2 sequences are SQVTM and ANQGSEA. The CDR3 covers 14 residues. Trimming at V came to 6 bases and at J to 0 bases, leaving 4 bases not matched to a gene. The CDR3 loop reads CSVGTGSSTDTQYF. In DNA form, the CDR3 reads TGCAGCGTCGGGACAGGGTCTAGCACAGATACGCAGTATTTT.

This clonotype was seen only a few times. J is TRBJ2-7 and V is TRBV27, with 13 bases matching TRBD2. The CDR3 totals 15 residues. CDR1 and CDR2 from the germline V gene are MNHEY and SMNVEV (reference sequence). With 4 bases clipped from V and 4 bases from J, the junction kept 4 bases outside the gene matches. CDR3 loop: CASSSRTSGGYEQYF. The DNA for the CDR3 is TGTGCCAGCAGTTCCCGGACTAGCGGGGGTTACGAGCAGTACTTC.

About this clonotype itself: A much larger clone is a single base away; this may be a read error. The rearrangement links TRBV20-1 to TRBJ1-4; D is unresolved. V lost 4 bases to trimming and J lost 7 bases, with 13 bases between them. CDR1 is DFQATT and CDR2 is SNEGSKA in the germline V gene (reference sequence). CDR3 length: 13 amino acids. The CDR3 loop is CSAIGPGGEKLFF. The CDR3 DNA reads TGCAGTGCTATCGGTCCTGGCGGTGAAAAACTGTTTTTT.

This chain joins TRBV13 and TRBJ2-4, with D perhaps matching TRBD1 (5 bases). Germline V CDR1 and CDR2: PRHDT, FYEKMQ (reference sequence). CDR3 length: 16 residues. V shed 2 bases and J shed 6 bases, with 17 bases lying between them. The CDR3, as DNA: TGTGCCAGCAGCTTACTTGGGGCCCAAGCAGTAAACATTCAGTACTTC. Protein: CASSLLGAQAVNIQYF.

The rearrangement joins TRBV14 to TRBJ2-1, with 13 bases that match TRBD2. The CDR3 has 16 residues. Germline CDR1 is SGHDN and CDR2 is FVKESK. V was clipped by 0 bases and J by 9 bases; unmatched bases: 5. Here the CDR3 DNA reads TGTGCCAGCAGCCAAGATCGCACTAGCGGGAGGGTTGAGCAGTTCTTC. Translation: CASSQDRTSGRVEQFF.

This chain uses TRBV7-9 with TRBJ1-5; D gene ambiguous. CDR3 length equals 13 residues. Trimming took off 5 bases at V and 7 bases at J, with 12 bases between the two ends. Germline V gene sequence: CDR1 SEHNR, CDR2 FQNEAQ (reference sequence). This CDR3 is CASSLTSGQPQHF. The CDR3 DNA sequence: TGTGCCAGCAGCCTAACCTCGGGACAGCCCCAGCATTTT. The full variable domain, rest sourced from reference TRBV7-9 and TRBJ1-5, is DTGVSQNPRHKITKRGQNVTFRCDPISEHNRLYWYRQTLGQGPEFLTYFQNEAQLEKSRLLSDRFSAERPKGSFSTLEIQRTEQGDSAMYLCASSLTSGQPQHFGDGTRLSIL.

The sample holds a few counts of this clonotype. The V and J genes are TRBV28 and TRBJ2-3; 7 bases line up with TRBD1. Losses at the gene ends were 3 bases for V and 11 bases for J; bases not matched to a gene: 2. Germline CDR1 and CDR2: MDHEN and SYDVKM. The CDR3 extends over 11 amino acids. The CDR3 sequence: CASSFAGGQYF. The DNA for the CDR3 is TGTGCCAGCAGTTTTGCAGGGGGGCAGTATTTT. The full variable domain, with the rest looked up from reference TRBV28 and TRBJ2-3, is DVKVTQSSRYLVKRTGEKVFLECVQDMDHENMFWYRQDPGLGLRLIYFSYDVKMKEKGDIPEGYSVSREKKERFSLILESASTNQTSMYLCASSFAGGQYFGPGTRLTVL.

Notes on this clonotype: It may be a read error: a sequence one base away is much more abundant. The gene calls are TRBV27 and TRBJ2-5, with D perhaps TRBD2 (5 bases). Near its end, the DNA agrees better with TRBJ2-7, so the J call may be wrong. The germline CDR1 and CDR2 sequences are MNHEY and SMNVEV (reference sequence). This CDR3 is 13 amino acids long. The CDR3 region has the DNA TGTGCCAGCGGAATAGACGGGACCTACGAGCAGTACTTC. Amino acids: CASGIDGTYEQYF.

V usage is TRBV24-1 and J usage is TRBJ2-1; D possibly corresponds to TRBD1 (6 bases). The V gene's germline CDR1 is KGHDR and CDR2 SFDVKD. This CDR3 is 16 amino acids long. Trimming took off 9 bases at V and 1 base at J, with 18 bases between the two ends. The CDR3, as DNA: TGTGCCACCGGATCCTATGACGACAGGTCCTACAATGAGCAGTTCTTC. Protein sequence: CATGSYDDRSYNEQFF.

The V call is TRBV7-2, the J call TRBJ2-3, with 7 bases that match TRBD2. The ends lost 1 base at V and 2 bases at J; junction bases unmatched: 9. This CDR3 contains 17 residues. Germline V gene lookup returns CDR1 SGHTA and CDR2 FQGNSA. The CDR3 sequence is CASSLGRGGGVTDTQYF. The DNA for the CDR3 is TGTGCCAGCAGCTTAGGTCGAGGTGGGGGGGTCACAGATACGCAGTATTTT.